A single sample gave rise to the 4 T cell receptor beta chains below, sequenced in a study of human T cells and chemical hapten exposure. Total RNA came from unfractionated whole blood. One entry per CDR3 protein results from TCRdb running MiXCR on the 5' RACE reads. The profile shows approximately 81,000 distinct CDR3 sequences, 7% to 8% of them singletons. The receptors shown here come from a male donor in good health.

This clonotype appeared many times. V is TRBV6-6 and J is TRBJ1-2, with D possibly matching TRBD1 (5 bases). V dropped 0 bases and J dropped 6 bases, with 17 bases sitting between them. CDR3 size: 16 residues. Germline V lookup: CDR1 MNHNY, CDR2 SVGAGI (reference sequence). The CDR3 sequence is CASSYSGTPFPDGYTF. The CDR3 nucleotides are TGTGCCAGCAGTTACTCCGGGACTCCCTTCCCGGATGGCTACACCTTC.

This clonotype showed up many times. The rearrangement links TRBV20-1 to TRBJ2-2; D uncertain. Germline values: CDR1 DFQATT, CDR2 SNEGSKA (reference sequence). V lost 2 bases to trimming and J lost 2 bases, with 9 bases between them. CDR3 length: 14 residues. Here the CDR3 reads CSARNQPNTGELFF. Here the CDR3 DNA reads TGCAGTGCTAGAAACCAGCCTAACACCGGGGAGCTGTTTTTT.

In this sample, this clonotype turned up a few times. The J gene is TRBJ2-3, the V gene TRBV6-6, with 7 bases fitting TRBD2. Germline V lookup: CDR1 MNHNY, CDR2 SVGAGI (reference sequence). CDR3 length equals 16 residues. Losses at the gene ends were 1 base for V and 2 bases for J; bases not matched to a gene: 6. The CDR3 loop is CASSYLLASYTDTQYF. In DNA form, the CDR3 reads TGTGCCAGCAGTTACTTACTAGCGTCCTACACAGATACGCAGTATTTT.

This clonotype occurred a few times. V and J are TRBV5-6 and TRBJ2-7; perhaps TRBD1 as D (5 bases). The CDR3 length is 14 residues. Germline CDR1 and CDR2: SGHDT and YYEEEE. V lost 0 bases to trimming and J lost 0 bases, with 7 bases between them. The DNA for the CDR3 is TGTGCCAGCAGCTTGGGACAGTCCTCCTACGAGCAGTACTTC. Translated: CASSLGQSSYEQYF.